The clone carrying this T cell receptor beta chain occurred once. Enrollment of patients from Seattle took place during active infection, with longitudinal follow-up. These data are taken from a study of blood T cell repertoires in COVID-19. Study at large: COVID-19 samples from acute and convalescent phases originated in the United States, Italy and Spain. The cDNA or gDNA used as material had been derived from T cells, B-cell-depleted T cells, or PBMCs.

The germline V gene encodes CDR1 SGDLS and CDR2 YYNGEE. The length of the CDR3 is 16 residues. Deletions cut 6 bases from V and 7 bases from J, with 22 bases between. Study processing details: For nucleated cells, counts were estimated from reference gene primer amplification. Assay used: immunoSEQ multiplex PCR; TCRdb lists only in-frame clones, some missing. Clone size and the V and J calls come from that table; the DNA yielded D and trimming. The table lists 170,000 or so clones, approximately 86% of them singletons. The TCR was taken from a man between 60 and 75 years old with COVID-19, enrolled during active disease. The sequencing input was peripheral blood. The chain has TRBV9 and TRBJ2-2; D not certain. CDR3 sequence: CASNPESFPTNGELFF. CDR3 bases: TGTGCCAGCAACCCGGAGTCGTTCCCAACAAACGGGGAGCTGTTTTTT.